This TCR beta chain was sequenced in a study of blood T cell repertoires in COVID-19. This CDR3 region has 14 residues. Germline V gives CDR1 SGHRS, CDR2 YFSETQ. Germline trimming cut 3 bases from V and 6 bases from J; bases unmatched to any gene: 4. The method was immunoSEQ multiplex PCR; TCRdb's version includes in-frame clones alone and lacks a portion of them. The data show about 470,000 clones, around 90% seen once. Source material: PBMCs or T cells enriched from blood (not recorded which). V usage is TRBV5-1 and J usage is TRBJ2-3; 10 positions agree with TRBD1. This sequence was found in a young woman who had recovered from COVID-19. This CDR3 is CASSSPTGGDTQYF. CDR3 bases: TGCGCCAGCAGCTCCCCGACAGGGGGCGATACGCAGTATTTT.